What follows is one T cell receptor (beta chain) and its context. Its specific antigen is unknown. It has no much larger one-base neighbor in the sample; base qualities were not kept. The data belong to a study of shared clonotypes between healthy human individuals (dated by TCRdb to 2018 to 2021). About the investigation overall: Three men and two women, aged 18 to 49 years, made up the cohort. For each donor, CD4 naive and CD4 memory were each run on three plates, CD8 naive on two plates, and CD8 memory on one plate. To estimate repertoire size and how much clonotype sharing occurs between individuals, the study deeply sequenced the blood TCR repertoires of about five healthy adults. Different laboratories and diverse techniques were used to prepare libraries and sequence TCR repertoires, to increase sequencing depth and limit assay-specific biases. Per donor, leukapheresis produced somewhere between about 0.94 and 9 billion PBMCs. Overall results and qualifications from the work: Rarefaction of sorted-subset datasets indicated incomplete sequencing despite the large sequencing depth. Because the study included only a small number of donors, the genetic and exposure-history diversity represented was limited. Sharing across a few donors was observed for approximately 4.6% of naive CD4, about 3.2% of naive CD8, 2% to 2.5% of memory CD4, and about 0.38% of memory CD8 clonotypes. Compared with non-shared clonotypes, the clonotypes found in all four sorted-subset donors had higher generation probabilities. Pairwise subsampling indicated that sequencing depth was expected to affect the degree of clonotype sharing among donors. Sampling was restricted to blood, and TCR repertoires in tissues likely differ from the TCR repertoires found in blood. Naive subsets generally had larger estimated clonotype richness than memory subsets.

CD8 naive samples were obtained by positive selection for CCR7 among CD45RO-negative cells, yielding a CD45RA+CCR7+ population from which TemRA cells were excluded. The donors were healthy, HIV-negative adults who had no recently reported acute infections or vaccinations. Every donor was a Caucasian adult living in Nashville, Tennessee, USA. Blood was collected by leukapheresis, and PBMCs were isolated by Ficoll-Histopaque density gradient centrifugation and then cryopreserved in liquid nitrogen vapor phase. Analytical flow cytometry was used to check the purity and quantity of every magnetically sorted T cell population. Genomic DNA was isolated from each sorted fraction and quantified by UV absorbance on a Nanodrop 2000c. Looking up the germline V gene (reference sequence) yields CDR1 SEHNR and CDR2 FQNEAQ. V is pruned by 5 bases and J by 6 bases, leaving 10 bases of the junction without a gene match. From cysteine to phenylalanine, the CDR3 is 15 amino acids long. Of all the DNA, just the CDR3 is kept, 45 bases in frame from base 1.

TCR CDR3 regions were amplified from genomic DNA by multiplex PCR using the deep immunoSEQ assay. Genomic DNA extracted from each cell subset was distributed evenly over all wells of several immunoSEQ 96-well plates, and each plate served as one replicate. For sorted subsets, each replicate PCR was loaded with approximately 0.2 ug genomic DNA, equivalent to 25,000 to 35,000 T cell genomes. The purified libraries were quantified using a Qubit 3.0 fluorometer, sized with a Bioanalyzer 2100, and then quantified again using the KAPA Library Quantification kit. Every immunoSEQ 96-well plate was sequenced on a dedicated single-read 150-cycle Illumina NextSeq 550 flow cell. The authors' pipeline ran thus. Because only junctional sequences without quality scores were contained in the immunoSEQ output, filtering matching that applied to full-length reads could not be performed. To assign V/J genes and CDR3, sequences were annotated using PyIR, a Python wrapper for IgBLAST v1.9, with IMGT germline references. Reads were filtered out if the reads had weak V/J assignments (E-value above 1e-6), no CDR3, stop codons, out-of-frame junctions, or ambiguous translated residues. A V3J clonotype was defined by an identical inferred V gene, J gene, and CDR3 amino acid sequence. Percentage overlap between repertoires was calculated by dividing the number of shared unique clonotypes by the size of the smaller repertoire. RTK rarefaction, the Chao1 estimator, and Recon v2.1 estimates of unobserved clonotypes were used to assess repertoire richness. Generation probabilities for all TCRbeta clonotypes obtained by the gDNA method from a few donors were computed using OLGA. Entries here come from immuneACCESS through TCRdb and include only in-frame sequences with V and J called. Some clones fail to appear in such tables; in the studies checked, an unresolved V gene covers under half of the shortfall, and the cause of the remainder is unknown. V and J calls and clone size come straight from that table; D and trimming were deduced from the DNA. The sample table shows approximately 720,000 clones, and just over 90% are seen once. The ten largest clones add up to roughly 24% of the sample.

The sequenced sample was naive CD8+ T cells sorted from blood. Taken with the paper, the label for cell subset or site translates to: CD45RA+CCR7+. This receptor was identified in a man aged 30-40 years in good health. The chain is assembled from TRBV7-9 and TRBJ2-3, and 8 junctional nucleotides match TRBD1. Here is the DNA: TGTGCCAGCAGCACAAGGACAGGGAGCGAGGATACGCAGTATTTT. Translated, this is CASSTRTGSEDTQYF.